This entry lists 8 T cell receptor beta chains sequenced from one sample in a study of CD8 T cells in Susac syndrome. With random hexamers, reverse transcription was performed on roughly 0.5 to 1 ug of RNA. A single record per CDR3 protein comes from TCRdb applying MiXCR to the immunoSEQ multiplex PCR reads. Among around 190,000 distinct CDR3 sequences listed, roughly 94% were seen once. Material: CD4+ T cells from PBMCs. These TCRs come from a human donor in good health.

The rearrangement links TRBV20-1 to TRBJ2-7; D tentatively reads TRBD1 or TRBD2 (5 bases each). Germline V gene lookup returns CDR1 DFQATT and CDR2 SNEGSKA (reference sequence). The CDR3 has 14 residues. Trimming pared 3 bases from V and 3 bases from J, leaving 15 bases between. The CDR3 loop reads CSASIPGRLYEQYF. As DNA, the CDR3 is TGCAGTGCTAGTATTCCGGGACGGCTCTACGAGCAGTACTTC.

This clonotype showed up just once. This chain uses TRBV19 with TRBJ2-7, with 9 bases identical to TRBD1. The J segment lost 5 bases and the V segment lost 8 bases, leaving 10 bases of the junction unmatched. The V gene's germline CDR1 is LNHDA and CDR2 SQIVND (reference sequence). The CDR3 runs to 14 residues. CDR3 in amino acids: CASPLGTGFNEQYF. CDR3 bases: TGTGCCAGTCCCCTCGGGACAGGGTTTAACGAGCAGTACTTC.

The V and J genes are TRBV29-1 and TRBJ2-3, with 8 nucleotides matching TRBD1. Germline V CDR1 and CDR2: SQVTM, ANQGSEA. The CDR3 is made up of 15 amino acids. V lost 7 bases and J lost 0; bases outside the gene matches: 9. CDR3 sequence: CSAPDRAGSTDTQYF. The CDR3 DNA sequence: TGCAGCGCCCCGGACAGGGCGGGGAGCACAGATACGCAGTATTTT.

CDR3 DNA: TGCGCCAGCAGCCAAGCCCTTAACTATGGCTACACCTTC. This codes for CASSQALNYGYTF. This chain links TRBV4-3 with TRBJ1-2; D gene uncertain. Between the trimmed V and J ends, which lost 1 base and 1 base, there was a span of 4 bases. The CDR3 sequence is 13 residues long. Germline V gene sequence: CDR1 LGHNA, CDR2 YSLEER.

The J gene is TRBJ2-7, the V gene TRBV15, with unresolved D. This CDR3 has 14 amino acids. Germline assignment: CDR1 LNHNV and CDR2 YYDKDF (reference sequence). V lost 0 bases, J lost 7 bases, and 13 bases lay in between. In nucleotides, the CDR3 is TGTGCCACCAGCAGAGATCTCTATGGGTTGGAGCAGTACTTC. Protein: CATSRDLYGLEQYF.

The V gene is TRBV6-5, the J gene TRBJ1-1; D call uncertain. Between the trimmed V and J ends, which lost 0 bases and 6 bases, there was a span of 17 bases. Germline CDR1 and CDR2: MNHEY and SVGAGI. The CDR3 has 16 residues. The CDR3 loop reads CASSYSSPGTRSEAFF. In DNA form, the CDR3 reads TGTGCCAGCAGTTACTCCAGTCCGGGCACCCGATCTGAAGCTTTCTTT.

The chain couples TRBV28 to TRBJ2-5; 7 positions match TRBD1. The length of the CDR3 is 14 residues. V shed 6 bases, J shed 5 bases, and the junction held 9 bases outside the gene matches. CDR1 and CDR2 (germline): MDHEN, SYDVKM. In DNA form, the CDR3 reads TGTGCCAGCAGGAGGACAGGCCTCGGGGAGACCCAGTACTTC. It specifies CASRRTGLGETQYF.

The chain has TRBV24-1 and TRBJ1-1; unclear D gene. CDR3 length equals 13 residues. Germline assignment: CDR1 KGHDR and CDR2 SFDVKD. V was shortened by 4 bases and J by 4 bases, with 9 bases between the two germline ends. This CDR3 is CATSDGRSTEAFF. CDR3 in DNA: TGTGCCACCAGTGACGGGAGGAGCACTGAAGCTTTCTTT.